This T cell receptor (beta chain) came from a study of T cell changes during pregnancy in multiple sclerosis. Profiled with immunoSEQ multiplex PCR; TCRdb holds only in-frame clones, not every one. The data contain about 100,000 clones, around nine tenths of them singletons. J lost 1 base, V lost 0 bases, and 1 base had no gene match. In germline, CDR1 is SGHDT, CDR2 YYEEEE. The CDR3 spans 15 residues. The chain joins TRBV5-6 to TRBJ2-7, with 10 nucleotides matching TRBD1. The material was peripheral blood, obtained in the second trimester of pregnancy. The clonotype was recovered from a female donor with multiple sclerosis, enrolled in a pregnancy study. CDR3 sequence: CASSLAGQGSYEQYF. The CDR3 nucleotides read TGTGCCAGCAGCTTGGCGGGACAGGGGTCCTACGAGCAGTACTTC.